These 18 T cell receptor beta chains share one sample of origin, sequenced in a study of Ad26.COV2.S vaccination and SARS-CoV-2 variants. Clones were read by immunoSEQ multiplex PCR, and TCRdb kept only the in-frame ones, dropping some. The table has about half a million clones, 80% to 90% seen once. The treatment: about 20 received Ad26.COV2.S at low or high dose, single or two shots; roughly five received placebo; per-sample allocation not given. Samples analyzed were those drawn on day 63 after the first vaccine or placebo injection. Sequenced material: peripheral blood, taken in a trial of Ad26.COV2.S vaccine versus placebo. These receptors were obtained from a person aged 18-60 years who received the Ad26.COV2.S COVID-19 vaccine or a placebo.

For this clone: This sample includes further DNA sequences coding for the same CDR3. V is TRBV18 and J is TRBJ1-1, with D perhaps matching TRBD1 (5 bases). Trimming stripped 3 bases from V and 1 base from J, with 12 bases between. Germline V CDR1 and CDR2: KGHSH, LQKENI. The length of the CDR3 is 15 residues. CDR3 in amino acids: CASSPPAGTNTEAFF. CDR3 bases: TGTGCCAGCTCACCCCCGGCCGGGACGAACACTGAAGCTTTCTTT.

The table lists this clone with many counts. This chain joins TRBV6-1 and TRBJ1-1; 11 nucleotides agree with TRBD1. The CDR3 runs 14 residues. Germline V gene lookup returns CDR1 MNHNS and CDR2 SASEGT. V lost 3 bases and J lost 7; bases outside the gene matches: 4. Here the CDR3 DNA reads TGTGCCAGCAGTGACGGGACAGGGGGTAATGAAGCTTTCTTT. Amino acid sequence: CASSDGTGGNEAFF.

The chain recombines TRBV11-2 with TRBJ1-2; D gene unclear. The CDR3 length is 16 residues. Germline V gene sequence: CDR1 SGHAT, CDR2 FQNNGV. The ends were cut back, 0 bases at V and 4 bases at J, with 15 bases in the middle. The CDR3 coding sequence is TGTGCCAGCAGCTTAGAAGGTGACGGACTAATCTATGGCTACACCTTC. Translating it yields CASSLEGDGLIYGYTF. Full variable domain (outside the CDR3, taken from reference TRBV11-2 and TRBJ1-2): EAGVAQSPRYKIIEKRQSVAFWCNPISGHATLYWYQQILGQGPKLLIQFQNNGVVDDSQLPKDRFSAERLKGVDSTLKIQPAKLEDSAVYLCASSLEGDGLIYGYTFGSGTRLTVV.

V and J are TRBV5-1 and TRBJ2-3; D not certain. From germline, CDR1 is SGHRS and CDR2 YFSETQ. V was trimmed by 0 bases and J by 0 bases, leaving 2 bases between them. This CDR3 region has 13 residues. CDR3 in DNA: TGCGCCAGCAGCTTGGCCAGCACAGATACGCAGTATTTT. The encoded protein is CASSLASTDTQYF.

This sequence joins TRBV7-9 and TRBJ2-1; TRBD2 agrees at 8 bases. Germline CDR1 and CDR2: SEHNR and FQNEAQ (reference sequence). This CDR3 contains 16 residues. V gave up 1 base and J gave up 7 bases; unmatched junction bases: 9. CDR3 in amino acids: CASSLVAGGESNEQFF. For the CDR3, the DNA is TGTGCCAGCAGCTTAGTGGCGGGGGGCGAAAGTAATGAGCAGTTCTTC.

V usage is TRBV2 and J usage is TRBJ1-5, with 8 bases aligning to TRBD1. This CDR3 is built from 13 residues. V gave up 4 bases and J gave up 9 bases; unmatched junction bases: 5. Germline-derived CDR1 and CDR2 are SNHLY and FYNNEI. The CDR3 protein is CASSVRGLTPQHF. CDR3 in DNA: TGTGCCAGCAGTGTCAGGGGGCTGACGCCCCAGCATTTT.

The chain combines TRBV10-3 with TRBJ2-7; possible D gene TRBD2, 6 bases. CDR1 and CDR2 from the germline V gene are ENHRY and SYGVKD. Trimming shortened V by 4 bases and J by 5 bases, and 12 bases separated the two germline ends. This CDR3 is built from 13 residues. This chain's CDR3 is CAISAGVRDEQYF. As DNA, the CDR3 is TGTGCCATCAGTGCGGGGGTAAGGGACGAGCAGTACTTC.

In nucleotides, the CDR3 is TGTGCCAGCAGCCAAGAGGGAGATCAGCCCCAGCATTTT. Amino acids: CASSQEGDQPQHF. The V gene is TRBV3-1 (or the pseudogene TRBV3-2), the J gene TRBJ1-5; D is undetermined. The CDR3 length is 13 residues. V lost 0 bases, J lost 5 bases, and 5 bases lay in between. The germline CDR1 and CDR2 sequences are LGHDT and YNNKEL (reference sequence).

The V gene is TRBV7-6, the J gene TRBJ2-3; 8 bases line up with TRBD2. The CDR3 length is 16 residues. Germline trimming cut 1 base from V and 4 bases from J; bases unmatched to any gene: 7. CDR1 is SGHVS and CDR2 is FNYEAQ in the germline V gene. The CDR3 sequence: CASSLVGRGAADTQYF. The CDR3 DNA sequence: TGTGCCAGCAGCTTAGTCGGGAGGGGGGCGGCAGATACGCAGTATTTT.

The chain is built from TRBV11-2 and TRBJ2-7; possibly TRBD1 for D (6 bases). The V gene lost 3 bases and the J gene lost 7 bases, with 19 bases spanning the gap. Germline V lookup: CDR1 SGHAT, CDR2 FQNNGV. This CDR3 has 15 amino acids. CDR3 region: CASSFSFQGHREQYF. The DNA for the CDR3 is TGTGCCAGCAGCTTCAGCTTCCAGGGGCATCGGGAGCAGTACTTC.

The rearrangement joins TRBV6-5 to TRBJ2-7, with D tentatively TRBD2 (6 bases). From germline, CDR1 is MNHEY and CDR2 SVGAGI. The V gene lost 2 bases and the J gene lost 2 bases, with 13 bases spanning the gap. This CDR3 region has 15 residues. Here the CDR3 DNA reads TGTGCCAGCAGTTACGGAGGGACCTCCCCCTACGAGCAGTACTTC. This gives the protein CASSYGGTSPYEQYF.

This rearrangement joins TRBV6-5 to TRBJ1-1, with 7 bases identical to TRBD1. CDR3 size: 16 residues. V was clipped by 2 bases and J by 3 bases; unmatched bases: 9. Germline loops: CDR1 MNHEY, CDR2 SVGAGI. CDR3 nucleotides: TGTGCCAGCAGTTACAGGCTCGGGACAGAGGACACTGAAGCTTTCTTT. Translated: CASSYRLGTEDTEAFF.

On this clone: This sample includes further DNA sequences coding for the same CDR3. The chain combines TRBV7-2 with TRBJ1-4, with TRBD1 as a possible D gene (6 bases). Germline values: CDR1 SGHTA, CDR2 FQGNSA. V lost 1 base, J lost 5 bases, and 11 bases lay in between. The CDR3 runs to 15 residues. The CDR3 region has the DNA TGTGCCAGCAGCTTAGACAGGGCCACAAATGAAAAACTGTTTTTT. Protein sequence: CASSLDRATNEKLFF.

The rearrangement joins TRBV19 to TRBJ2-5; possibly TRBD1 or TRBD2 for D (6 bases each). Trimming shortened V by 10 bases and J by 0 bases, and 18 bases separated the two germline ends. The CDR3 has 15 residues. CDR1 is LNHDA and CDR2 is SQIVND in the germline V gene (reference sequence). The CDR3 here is CATSIGGSNQETQYF. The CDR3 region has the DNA TGTGCCACCTCGATCGGGGGCAGCAACCAAGAGACCCAGTACTTC. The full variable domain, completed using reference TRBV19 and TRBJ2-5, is DGGITQSPKYLFRKEGQNVTLSCEQNLNHDAMYWYRQDPGQGLRLIYYSQIVNDFQKGDIAEGYSVSREKKESFPLTVTSAQKNPTAFYLCATSIGGSNQETQYFGPGTRLLVL.

CDR3 in amino acids: CATSALAGVYSPLHF. CDR3 sequence (DNA): TGTGCCACCAGTGCCCTGGCAGGGGTATATTCACCCCTCCACTTT. The chain uses TRBV24-1 and TRBJ1-6; weak D call: TRBD1 (6 bases). The CDR3 runs to 15 residues. Germline values: CDR1 KGHDR, CDR2 SFDVKD. V gave up 5 bases and J gave up 8 bases, with 15 bases separating them.

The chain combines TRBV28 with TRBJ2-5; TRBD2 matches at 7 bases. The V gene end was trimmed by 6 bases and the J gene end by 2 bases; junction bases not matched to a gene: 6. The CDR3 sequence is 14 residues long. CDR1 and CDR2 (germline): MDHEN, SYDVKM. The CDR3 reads CASSRRGVQETQYF. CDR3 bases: TGTGCCAGCAGCCGCCGGGGGGTACAAGAGACCCAGTACTTC.

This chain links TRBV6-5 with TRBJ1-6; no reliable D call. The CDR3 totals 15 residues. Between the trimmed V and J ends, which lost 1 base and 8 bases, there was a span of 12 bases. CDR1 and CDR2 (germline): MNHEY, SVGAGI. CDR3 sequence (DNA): TGTGCCAGCAGTTACTTGTTCGGGCAACATTCACCCCTCCACTTT. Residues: CASSYLFGQHSPLHF.

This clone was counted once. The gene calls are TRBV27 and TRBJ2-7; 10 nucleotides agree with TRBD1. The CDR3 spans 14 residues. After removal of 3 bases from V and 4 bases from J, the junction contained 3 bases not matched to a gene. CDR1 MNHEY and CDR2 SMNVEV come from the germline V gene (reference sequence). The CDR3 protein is CASSFGQGGYEQYF. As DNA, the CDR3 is TGTGCCAGCAGTTTCGGACAGGGGGGTTACGAGCAGTACTTC.